This TCR beta chain was recorded in a study of CXCR3-negative and CXCR3-positive naive CD8 T cells. Whole-study results and caveats: Post-cryopreservation CXCR3 expression was partly diminished, and the bulk of assays employed fresh PBMCs. The TRB CDR3s that CXCR3-positive naive cells carried were more hydrophobic than those of CXCR3-negative naive cells.

About this clonotype itself: Its antigen remains unknown.

This CDR3 region has 15 residues. Germline V lookup: CDR1 SGHDN, CDR2 FVKESK. In preparing the TRB cDNA libraries, 5' RACE with UMI labels was used. Reprocessing the 5' RACE reads, TCRdb reports a single entry for every CDR3 protein and omits DNA. The listing records about 82,000 distinct CDR3 sequences. Every individual CD8+ T cell subset underwent sorting in triplicate at 270,000 or so cells apiece. The TCR comes from a human donor in good health. Some clones in this sample may be carry-over from other donors' samples. The chain links TRBV14 to TRBJ1-2; TCRdb gives TRBD1 as the D gene, but with no DNA this cannot be confirmed. Sequenced input: naive CXCR3- CD8+ T cells from blood. Indicated subset: CD45RO-CCR7+CD27+CD95- naive CD8+ T cells lacking CXCR3 (TNR3-). The CDR3 spells CASSQAQGGFYGYTF.